The 20 T cell receptor beta chains below all came from one sample that was sequenced in a study of blood T cell repertoires in COVID-19. Repertoires were generated with immunoSEQ multiplex PCR, while TCRdb's copy carries only in-frame clones and drops some. The sample holds under 150,000 clones, nearly 90% seen once. Sequencing was performed on peripheral blood. These receptors came from a woman in her seventies who had recovered from COVID-19.

The CDR3: CASSPPAGGRDTQYF. CDR3 in DNA: TGTGCCAGCTCACCACCGGCAGGTGGAAGAGATACGCAGTATTTT. The genes are TRBV18 and TRBJ2-3, with no clear D. The CDR3 has 15 residues. Germline values: CDR1 KGHSH, CDR2 LQKENI. V was shortened by 0 bases and J by 5 bases, with 12 bases between the two germline ends. Full variable domain (missing parts from reference TRBV18 and TRBJ2-3): NAGVMQNPRHLVRRRGQEARLRCSPMKGHSHVYWYRQLPEEGLKFMVYLQKENIIDESGMPKERFSAEFPKEGPSILRIQQVVRGDSAAYFCASSPPAGGRDTQYFGPGTRLTVL.

This sequence joins TRBV19 and TRBJ2-2; 9 nucleotides align to TRBD2. This CDR3 has 15 amino acids. The germline gives CDR1 LNHDA, CDR2 SQIVND (reference sequence). With 6 bases clipped from V and 6 bases from J, the junction kept 8 bases outside the gene matches. CDR3 protein: CASRMTGTSSGELFF. The DNA for the CDR3 is TGTGCCAGTAGAATGACCGGGACTAGCTCCGGGGAGCTGTTTTTT.

V gene TRBV28 combines with J gene TRBJ1-2, with D maybe TRBD1 (5 bases). The germline V and J ends were trimmed by 8 bases and 0 bases, with 13 bases remaining between them. CDR1 is MDHEN and CDR2 is SYDVKM in the germline V gene. This CDR3 has 14 amino acids. The CDR3 loop reads CASEVGGSNYGYTF. CDR3 nucleotides: TGTGCCAGCGAAGTGGGGGGGTCTAACTATGGCTACACCTTC.

The chain combines TRBV18 with TRBJ2-3; TRBD2 matches at 9 bases. V was pared by 1 base and J by 4 bases, with 12 bases of the junction left unmatched. Germline loops: CDR1 KGHSH, CDR2 LQKENI. CDR3 length equals 18 residues. The CDR3 reads CASSPLSLAGYDSDTQYF. DNA for the CDR3: TGTGCCAGCTCACCACTATCGCTAGCGGGGTATGATTCAGATACGCAGTATTTT.

The table lists this clone with a count of one. This chain links TRBV5-1 with TRBJ1-1, with D unclear. V lost 0 bases and J 0 bases, leaving 3 bases between the germline ends. Germline V CDR1 and CDR2: SGHRS, YFSETQ. The CDR3 contains 13 residues. The CDR3 spells CASSLGMNTEAFF. CDR3 DNA sequence: TGCGCCAGCAGCTTGGGTATGAACACTGAAGCTTTCTTT.

V is TRBV3-1 (or the pseudogene TRBV3-2) and J is TRBJ1-3; TRBD1 matches 8 bases. The CDR3 spans 18 residues. J was trimmed by 3 bases and V by 4 bases; bases with no gene match: 14. From germline, CDR1 is LGHDT and CDR2 YNNKEL (reference sequence). DNA of the CDR3: TGTGCCAGCAGCCTCAAAGGAGGGCGGACAGGGAATGGAAACACCATATATTTT. This gives the protein CASSLKGGRTGNGNTIYF.

The chain uses TRBV28 and TRBJ2-1, with D perhaps TRBD2 (5 bases). This CDR3 has 14 residues. Germline V CDR1 and CDR2: MDHEN, SYDVKM. Trimming stripped 6 bases from V and 8 bases from J, with 17 bases between. CDR3 DNA: TGTGCCAGCAGGCCAGGACTTTCCGGCTATGAGCAGTTCTTC. Amino acids: CASRPGLSGYEQFF.

The V and J genes are TRBV7-2 and TRBJ2-1; D uncertain. The CDR3 has 13 residues. V was trimmed by 0 bases and J by 4 bases, leaving 4 bases between them. Germline V lookup: CDR1 SGHTA, CDR2 FQGNSA. Here the CDR3 reads CASSLAAYNEQFF. For the CDR3, the DNA is TGTGCCAGCAGCTTAGCAGCATACAATGAGCAGTTCTTC.

This rearrangement joins TRBV5-1 to TRBJ2-2; D might be TRBD2 (5 bases). This CDR3 contains 15 residues. V dropped 0 bases and J dropped 5 bases, with 11 bases sitting between them. Per the germline V gene, CDR1 is SGHRS and CDR2 is YFSETQ. CDR3 sequence (DNA): TGCGCCAGCAGCTTGGGACGGCCGGGAACCGGGGAGCTGTTTTTT. Its protein is CASSLGRPGTGELFF.

This chain links TRBV7-2 with TRBJ1-3; TRBD1 agrees at 8 bases. The germline V gene has CDR1 SGHTA and CDR2 FQGNSA. With V trimmed by 4 bases and J by 5 bases, 4 bases remained unmatched. The CDR3 is 14 residues long. CDR3 residues: CASSYTGGRNTIYF. The CDR3 nucleotides are TGTGCCAGCAGCTACACAGGGGGGCGAAACACCATATATTTT.

This chain links TRBV7-2 with TRBJ1-5, with TRBD1 matching 7 bases. Trimming took 1 base from V and 6 from J; bases not matched to a gene: 9. From germline, CDR1 is SGHTA and CDR2 FQGNSA. This CDR3 is built from 16 residues. The CDR3 region has the DNA TGTGCCAGCAGCTTAGAGACAGGGTTTGTCGGTCAGCCCCAGCATTTT. Translated: CASSLETGFVGQPQHF.

The chain is built from TRBV19 and TRBJ2-7; D remains unclear. The V end lost 6 bases, the J end lost 0 bases, and 12 bases lay between the germline ends. Germline CDR1 and CDR2: LNHDA and SQIVND (reference sequence). The CDR3 runs to 14 residues. DNA of the CDR3: TGTGCCAGTAGGCCCAGGTACGGCTCCTACGAGCAGTACTTC. Translated: CASRPRYGSYEQYF.

The chain uses TRBV18 and TRBJ2-5, with 8 bases that match TRBD1. Germline assignment: CDR1 KGHSH and CDR2 LQKENI. Trimming cost V 4 bases and J 1 base; bases outside gene matches: 8. The CDR3 has 16 residues. This chain's CDR3 is CASSLGTGYSQETQYF. CDR3 DNA sequence: TGTGCCAGCTCACTGGGGACAGGATATTCCCAAGAGACCCAGTACTTC.

The chain links TRBV30 to TRBJ1-1; D gene uncertain. Germline V gives CDR1 GTSNPN, CDR2 SVGIG (reference sequence). The CDR3 loop spans 13 amino acids. Trimming cost V 7 bases and J 1 base, with 13 bases left between them. This chain's CDR3 is CASAATSNTEAFF. For the CDR3, the DNA is TGTGCCTCAGCGGCCACTTCGAACACTGAAGCTTTCTTT.

This chain connects TRBV12-5 to TRBJ2-1; TRBD2 matches 9 bases. Germline CDR1 LGHNT, CDR2 FRNRAP. Trimming took 0 bases from V and 3 from J; bases not matched to a gene: 9. The CDR3 extends over 18 amino acids. CDR3 residues: CASGLVLETSGVYNEQFF. The CDR3 DNA is TGTGCTAGTGGTTTGGTACTTGAGACTAGCGGCGTCTACAATGAGCAGTTCTTC.

V usage is TRBV5-1 and J usage is TRBJ2-7; tentatively, D is TRBD2 (6 bases). Trimming left V 4 bases short and J 6 bases short, with 20 bases between. The CDR3 has 15 amino acids. CDR1 and CDR2 from the germline V gene are SGHRS and YFSETQ. CDR3 DNA sequence: TGCGCCAGCAGCCCAGGAGGGGTAGTTGGGCGCGAGCAGTACTTC. It yields the protein CASSPGGVVGREQYF.

DNA for the CDR3: TGTGCCAGCAGCGGGGGCACAGATACGCAGTATTTT. This codes for CASSGGTDTQYF. The chain uses TRBV28 and TRBJ2-3, with D perhaps matching TRBD2 (5 bases). Trimming took off 6 bases at V and 1 base at J, with 5 bases between the two ends. The length of the CDR3 is 12 residues. CDR1 is MDHEN and CDR2 is SYDVKM in the germline V gene.

The rearrangement joins TRBV6-5 to TRBJ2-1; D might be TRBD1 (6 bases). Between the trimmed V and J ends, which lost 4 bases and 5 bases, there was a span of 12 bases. The CDR3 runs to 14 residues. Germline V gene data show CDR1 as MNHEY and CDR2 as SVGAGI. The CDR3 region is CASSSPDRNNEQFF. Here the CDR3 DNA reads TGTGCCAGCAGTTCACCCGACAGGAACAATGAGCAGTTCTTC.

V gene TRBV5-5 combines with J gene TRBJ2-5; D gene uncertain. The V gene lost 3 bases and the J gene lost 5 bases, with 8 bases spanning the gap. The CDR3 contains 12 residues. Per germline, CDR1 SGHKS and CDR2 YYEKEE (reference sequence). The CDR3 DNA reads TGTGCCAGCAGCTCGCTCCGGGAGACCCAGTACTTC. This translates into CASSSLRETQYF.

V is TRBV28 and J is TRBJ2-5; D perhaps matches TRBD2 (6 bases). The CDR3 has 14 amino acids. CDR1 MDHEN and CDR2 SYDVKM come from the germline V gene. The germline V and J ends were trimmed by 3 bases and 1 base, with 9 bases remaining between them. CDR3 nucleotides: TGTGCCAGCAGTTTTGGAGGGACCCAAGAGACCCAGTACTTC. Amino acids: CASSFGGTQETQYF.